Described below is a single TCR beta chain sequence and its context. Its antigen remains unidentified. Isolation of PBMCs gave at least 7 million cells per sample. The sample originates from a study of blood T cells in healthy people across ages. Broader study findings: Age brought a roughly linear fall in TCR beta diversity measured per million T cells. The CMV status of each donor remained undetermined, and this could have confounded shifts in expanded clonotypes. PBMCs that were unsorted prevented a conclusive naive versus antigen-experienced comparison.

Next came a second PCR, run for about 7 to 12 cycles, which used a sample-barcoded 5' primer along with a J-beta primer mix. TCRdb ran MiXCR on the 5' RACE reads and lists one entry per CDR3 protein. Of about 1,000,000 distinct CDR3 sequences detected, around 45% appear once; the ten largest clones hold approximately 19%. The CDR3 contains 16 residues. Looked up from germline, CDR1 is MNHEY and CDR2 is SMNVEV (reference sequence). Trimming removed 2 bases from V and 0 bases from J, with 12 bases in between. V usage is TRBV27 and J usage is TRBJ2-3; the D gene is possibly TRBD1 (5 bases). Sequencing input: blood. The receptor was isolated from a woman aged 55-70 years in good health. The CDR3 nucleotides read TGTGCCAGCAGTTTACTCAGGGCCGCTAGCACAGATACGCAGTATTTT. This translates into CASSLLRAASTDTQYF.